This TCR beta chain comes out of a study of cytomegalovirus exposure and HLA in healthy donors. As for this clone: The target antigen is unknown.

Researchers ran the PCR with 60 Vbeta and 13 Jbeta primers. Libraries were prepared by immunoSEQ multiplex PCR; TCRdb keeps only in-frame clonotypes and omits some of them. The sample carries about 89,000 clones, 75% to 80% recorded once. Whole-study results and caveats: About 87% or about 30% of the time was how often most TCR beta V segments were productive, according to an earlier analysis. Rare TCR sequences dominated, though some public TCRs recurred in many donors. The classifier was said to identify cytomegalovirus status with high specificity and sensitivity. Specificity of a few CMV-associated chains for CMV antigens was verified in vitro.

The V gene's germline CDR1 is MGHRA and CDR2 YSYEKL. CDR3 length equals 15 residues. V dropped 4 bases and J dropped 0; count of bases not matched to a gene: 6. This TCR came from a young man in good health and CMV-seronegative. The chain combines TRBV4-1 with TRBJ2-7; 7 bases align to TRBD1. The sequenced material came from PBMCs. The CDR3 nucleotides are TGCGCCAGCAGCCGAAAGACAGGGTCCTCCTACGAGCAGTACTTC. It translates to CASSRKTGSSYEQYF.